The source of this T cell receptor (beta chain) is a study of blood T cell repertoires in COVID-19. For the study at large: Samples came from the United States, Italy and Spain, spanning acute and convalescent COVID-19.

Participants spanned ages about 18 to 100 years and resided in some 22 US areas. Donors were grouped by their self-reported clinical history. Resolution of symptoms, clearance, or two negative PCRs was present in recovered Cohort 3 donors. The data were produced by immunoSEQ multiplex PCR, yet TCRdb's version contains in-frame clones alone and is incomplete. The table includes almost 500,000 clones, about 88% detected once. The germline V gene encodes CDR1 SEHNR and CDR2 FQNEAQ (reference sequence). The CDR3 sequence is 15 residues long. The V end was cut by 4 bases, the J end by 3 bases, with 15 bases between.

Sequenced: PBMCs or T cells enriched from blood (not recorded which). This clonotype was obtained from a woman aged 55 to 70 who had recovered from COVID-19. The rearrangement uses TRBV7-9 and TRBJ1-1; D perhaps matches TRBD1 (5 bases). CDR3: CASSSLAQDDTEAFF. The DNA for the CDR3 is TGTGCCAGCAGCTCGTTGGCACAGGACGACACTGAAGCTTTCTTT.